Detailed here is one T cell receptor (beta chain). The entry originates in a study of cytomegalovirus exposure and HLA in healthy donors. The CDR3 covers 15 residues. The V end lost 4 bases, the J end lost 0 bases, and 10 bases lay between the germline ends. CDR1 GTSNPN and CDR2 SVGIG come from the germline V gene (reference sequence). Amplification used 60 Vbeta primers and 13 Jbeta primers. Using immunoSEQ multiplex PCR, the repertoire was profiled, and TCRdb retains in-frame clones only, with some absent. The table lists more than 150,000 clones, around 80% of them singletons. This TCR was sampled from a woman aged 25 to 39 in good health and CMV-seronegative. The V and J genes are TRBV30 and TRBJ1-6, with TRBD1 as a possible D gene (5 bases). Sequencing input: PBMCs. This chain's CDR3 is CAWTVGRSYNSPLHF. The CDR3 DNA reads TGTGCCTGGACCGTGGGGCGCTCCTATAATTCACCCCTCCACTTT. The full variable domain, with the rest looked up from reference TRBV30 and TRBJ1-6, is SQTIHQWPATLVQPVGSPLSLECTVEGTSNPNLYWYRQAAGRGLQLLFYSVGIGQISSEVPQNLSASRPQDRQFILSSKKLLLSDSGFYLCAWTVGRSYNSPLHFGNGTRLTVT.